This T cell receptor beta chain was profiled in a study of cytomegalovirus exposure and HLA in healthy donors. Primers: 60 Vbeta forward and 13 Jbeta reverse. Clones were read by immunoSEQ multiplex PCR, and TCRdb kept only the in-frame ones, dropping some. The table includes over 90,000 clones, around 79% detected once. The CDR3 loop spans 15 amino acids. The V end lost 5 bases, the J end lost 1 base, and 14 bases lay between the germline ends. CDR1 and CDR2 from the germline V gene are SEHNR and FQNEAQ (reference sequence). Sequenced material: PBMCs. This receptor was identified in a female donor in good health and CMV-seropositive. The chain recombines TRBV7-9 with TRBJ1-1; no clear D. CDR3 loop: CASSPSGRPNTEAFF. The CDR3 DNA reads as TGTGCCAGCAGCCCTAGCGGTCGGCCGAACACTGAAGCTTTCTTT.